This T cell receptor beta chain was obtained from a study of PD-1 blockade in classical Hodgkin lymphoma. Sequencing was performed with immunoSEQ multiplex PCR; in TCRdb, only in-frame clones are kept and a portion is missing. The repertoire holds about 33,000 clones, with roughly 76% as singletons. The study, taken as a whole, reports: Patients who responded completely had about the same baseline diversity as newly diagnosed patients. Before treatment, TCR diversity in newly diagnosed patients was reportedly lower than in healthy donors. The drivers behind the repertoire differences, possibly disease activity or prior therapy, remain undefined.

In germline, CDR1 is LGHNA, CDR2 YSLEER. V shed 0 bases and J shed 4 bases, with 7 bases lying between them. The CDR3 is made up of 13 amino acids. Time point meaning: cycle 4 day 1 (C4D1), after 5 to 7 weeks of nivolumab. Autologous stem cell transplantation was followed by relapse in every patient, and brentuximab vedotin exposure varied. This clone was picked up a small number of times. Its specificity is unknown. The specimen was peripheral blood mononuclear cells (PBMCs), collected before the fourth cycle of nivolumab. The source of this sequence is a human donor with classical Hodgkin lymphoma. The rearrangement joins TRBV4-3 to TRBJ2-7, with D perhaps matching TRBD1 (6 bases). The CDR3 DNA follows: TGCGCCAGCAGCCAAGACAGGGGATACGAGCAGTACTTC. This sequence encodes CASSQDRGYEQYF.